The 31 T cell receptor beta chains given below trace back to one sample, sequenced in a study of CXCR3-negative and CXCR3-positive naive CD8 T cells (dated 2019 in TCRdb). General conclusions and limits of the study: TRB CDR3s from CXCR3-positive naive cells showed higher hydrophobicity (lower Kidera factor 4), lower energy, and higher strength and volume indices than CXCR3-negative naive cells.

Their antigen targets remain unknown. The reads were generated on a NextSeq 550. The Human TCR Profiling Kit (MiLaboratory) was used to make UMI-labeled 5' RACE TRB cDNA libraries. Through TCRdb reprocessing, the reads give one entry per CDR3 protein sequence; DNA is omitted. The sample's table covers around 110,000 distinct CDR3 sequences. Clones ranked in the top ten supply roughly 0.38% of the sample. What was sequenced was naive CXCR3+ CD8+ T cells from blood. In light of the paper, this sample's cell subset or site label describes: CD45RO-CCR7+CD27+CD95- naive CD8+ T cells expressing CXCR3 (TNR3+). All receptors come from a human donor in good health. Some clones in this sample may be carry-over from other donors' samples.

The rearrangement links TRBV19 to TRBJ2-2; TCRdb's D gene call, TRBD2, goes unchecked for lack of DNA. Per germline, CDR1 LNHDA and CDR2 SQIVND (reference sequence). This CDR3 has 16 residues. The CDR3 region is CASSALDSGRPGELFF. The complete variable domain, with remaining parts taken from reference TRBV19 and TRBJ2-2, reads DGGITQSPKYLFRKEGQNVTLSCEQNLNHDAMYWYRQDPGQGLRLIYYSQIVNDFQKGDIAEGYSVSREKKESFPLTVTSAQKNPTAFYLCASSALDSGRPGELFFGEGSRLTVL.

This chain uses TRBV4-2 with TRBJ2-3. Germline V gene data show CDR1 as LGHNA and CDR2 as YNFKEQ. The CDR3 totals 13 residues. CDR3 residues: CASSQDPTDTQYF.

The chain uses TRBV12-3 or TRBV12-4 and TRBJ2-1; TCRdb indicates TRBD2, and absent DNA this call remains unverified. CDR3 length: 16 residues. The CDR3 region is CASSSTSGRASYEQFF.

This rearrangement joins TRBV28 to TRBJ2-3; TCRdb calls TRBD2, which cannot be checked without DNA. CDR1 MDHEN and CDR2 SYDVKM come from the germline V gene. This CDR3 contains 15 residues. CDR3 sequence: CASSLGLAEPETQYF.

The chain has TRBV7-7 and TRBJ2-3. The V gene's germline CDR1 is SSHAT and CDR2 FNYEAQ (reference sequence). This CDR3 spans 13 amino acids. The CDR3 region is CASSPVASDTQYF.

The J gene is TRBJ2-7, the V gene TRBV4-3; TCRdb lists TRBD1, though no DNA is available to test this call. Germline-derived CDR1 and CDR2 are LGHNA and YSLEER. The CDR3 runs to 14 residues. The CDR3 sequence: CASSQEGTGYEQYF.

The V gene is TRBV12-3 or TRBV12-4, the J gene TRBJ2-6; TCRdb's D call, TRBD1, is unchecked because there is no DNA. The CDR3 extends over 18 amino acids. CDR3 in amino acids: CASSTPQGERSGANVLTF.

The chain couples TRBV28 to TRBJ2-3; TCRdb lists TRBD1, though no DNA is available to test this call. CDR1 and CDR2 from the germline V gene are MDHEN and SYDVKM. The CDR3 is made up of 15 amino acids. This chain's CDR3 is CATQPRDTYTDTQYF.

The CDR3 sequence: CASSTLAMGNYEQYF. V and J are TRBV5-1 and TRBJ2-7. The CDR3 spans 15 residues. Germline V gene lookup returns CDR1 SGHRS and CDR2 YFSETQ.

The chain couples TRBV7-2 to TRBJ2-2; TCRdb's D call of TRBD1 is untestable without DNA. From germline, CDR1 is SGHTA and CDR2 FQGNSA. CDR3 length: 20 residues. Here the CDR3 reads CASSLQAPRPGPTGTGELFF.

The rearrangement uses TRBV6-5 and TRBJ1-1. This CDR3 comprises 11 residues. Germline V gives CDR1 MNHEY, CDR2 SVGAGI. CDR3 sequence: CASSYMGTAFF.

The V and J genes are TRBV7-7 and TRBJ2-3; with no DNA, the TCRdb D assignment of TRBD1 cannot be verified. The CDR3 extends over 15 amino acids. Germline CDR1 is SSHAT and CDR2 is FNYEAQ (reference sequence). The CDR3: CASSRGPALADTQYF.

The CDR3 spells CASSQAPPGFDYEQYF. The V call is TRBV14, the J call TRBJ2-7; with no DNA, the TCRdb D assignment of TRBD1 cannot be verified. There are 16 residues in the CDR3. The germline V gene has CDR1 SGHDN and CDR2 FVKESK.

The chain combines TRBV4-1 with TRBJ1-1; with no DNA, the TCRdb D assignment of TRBD1 cannot be verified. Germline lookup yields CDR1 MGHRA and CDR2 YSYEKL. The CDR3 runs to 16 residues. CDR3 sequence: CASSIVLRRGDTEAFF.

The V gene is TRBV29-1, the J gene TRBJ2-3; TCRdb selects TRBD1, and the lack of DNA leaves this call unchecked. The CDR3 contains 12 residues. CDR1 is SQVTM and CDR2 is ANQGSEA in the germline V gene. The CDR3 is CSVGLRGDTQYF.

The chain carries TRBV20-1 and TRBJ2-7; TCRdb outputs TRBD1, but without DNA this stays unchecked. The germline V gene encodes CDR1 DFQATT and CDR2 SNEGSKA (reference sequence). There are 15 residues in the CDR3. The CDR3 loop is CSARDLDRVGHEQYF.

The chain's CDR3 is CASSTGEDGLGEKLFF. The V call is TRBV19, the J call TRBJ1-4. The CDR3 is 16 residues long. Germline V gene lookup returns CDR1 LNHDA and CDR2 SQIVND (reference sequence).

This sequence joins TRBV7-8 and TRBJ2-5; no DNA is available, so the TRBD1 call from TCRdb remains unchecked. There are 13 residues in the CDR3. Per the germline V gene, CDR1 is SGHVS and CDR2 is FQNEAQ. The CDR3 sequence: CASRRQGQETQYF.

V and J are TRBV15 and TRBJ2-3; lacking DNA, the TRBD1 call made by TCRdb goes unchecked. CDR3 length: 17 amino acids. CDR1 and CDR2 from the germline V gene are LNHNV and YYDKDF (reference sequence). The CDR3 sequence is CATSRDSLGGVTDTQYF.

V usage is TRBV5-6 and J usage is TRBJ2-5; TCRdb's D call of TRBD1 is untestable without DNA. Germline assignment: CDR1 SGHDT and CDR2 YYEEEE. The CDR3 has 15 amino acids. CDR3 region: CASSLGTLGVETQYF.

The chain is built from TRBV12-3 or TRBV12-4 and TRBJ1-2; TCRdb lists TRBD1, though no DNA is available to test this call. This CDR3 comprises 13 residues. CDR3 sequence: CASSQGQENGYTF.

The V call is TRBV12-3 or TRBV12-4, the J call TRBJ2-3. CDR3 length equals 15 residues. CDR3 in amino acids: CASSLGVGSTDTQYF.

The V and J genes are TRBV3-1 and TRBJ2-1; no DNA is available, so the TRBD2 call from TCRdb remains unchecked. Germline V lookup: CDR1 LGHDT, CDR2 YNNKEL (reference sequence). The CDR3 loop spans 15 amino acids. This CDR3 is CASSALAGGPHEQFF.

Here the CDR3 reads CAWSVLSWGQVQETQYF. The V and J genes are TRBV30 and TRBJ2-5; there is no DNA to check the TCRdb D call of TRBD1. This CDR3 has 17 amino acids. CDR1 and CDR2 (germline): GTSNPN, SVGIG (reference sequence).

This rearrangement joins TRBV12-3 or TRBV12-4 to TRBJ2-2; TCRdb proposes TRBD1, but this gene call is untestable without DNA. The CDR3 is 12 amino acids. The CDR3: CASSRQTGELFF.

The chain employs TRBV7-2 and TRBJ2-1. Per germline, CDR1 SGHTA and CDR2 FQGNSA. This CDR3 comprises 12 residues. This CDR3 reads CASSLWLDEQFF.

The V call is TRBV7-9, the J call TRBJ2-1; TCRdb picks TRBD2, but there is no DNA to check that call. The CDR3 consists of 17 residues. Germline V gene lookup returns CDR1 SEHNR and CDR2 FQNEAQ (reference sequence). The CDR3 protein is CASSRTSGSPSYNEQFF.

The chain combines TRBV29-1 with TRBJ2-1; TCRdb picks TRBD2, but there is no DNA to check that call. Germline V gives CDR1 SQVTM, CDR2 ANQGSEA. The CDR3 consists of 17 residues. CDR3: CSGSEGTAGLNYNEQFF.

V is TRBV6-2 or TRBV6-3 and J is TRBJ2-1; as DNA is missing, the TRBD2 call by TCRdb cannot be tested. CDR3 size: 17 residues. The V gene's germline CDR1 is MNHEY and CDR2 SVGEGT. CDR3 sequence: CASSYHGLAGGHNEQFF.

J is TRBJ2-1 and V is TRBV2; absent DNA, TCRdb's TRBD1 call cannot be checked. Germline V gene sequence: CDR1 SNHLY, CDR2 FYNNEI. CDR3 length equals 14 residues. CDR3 sequence: CASSETGAVNEQFF.

The chain is built from TRBV27 and TRBJ2-1; the TCRdb call, TRBD1, lacks DNA for checking. CDR1 MNHEY and CDR2 SMNVEV come from the germline V gene (reference sequence). This CDR3 contains 14 residues. CDR3 sequence: CASSLLLGANEQFF.